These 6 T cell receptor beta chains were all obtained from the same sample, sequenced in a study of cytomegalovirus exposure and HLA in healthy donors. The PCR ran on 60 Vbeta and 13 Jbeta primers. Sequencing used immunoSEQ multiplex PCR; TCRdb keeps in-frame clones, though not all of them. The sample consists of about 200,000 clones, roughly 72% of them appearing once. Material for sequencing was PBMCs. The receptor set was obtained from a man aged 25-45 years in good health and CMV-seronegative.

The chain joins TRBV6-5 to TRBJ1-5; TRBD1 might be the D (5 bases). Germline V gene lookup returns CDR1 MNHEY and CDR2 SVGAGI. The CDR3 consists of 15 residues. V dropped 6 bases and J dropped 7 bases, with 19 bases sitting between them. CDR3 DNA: TGTGCCAGCAGGGCGGGGGGAAGGAGCTGGCAGCCCCAGCATTTT. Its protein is CASRAGGRSWQPQHF.

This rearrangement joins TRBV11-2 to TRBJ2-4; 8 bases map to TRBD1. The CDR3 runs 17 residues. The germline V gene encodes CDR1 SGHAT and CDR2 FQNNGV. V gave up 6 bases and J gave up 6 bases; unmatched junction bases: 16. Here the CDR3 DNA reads TGTGCCAGCAGACAACCGGGACAGGCGGCTAGGAGAAACATTCAGTACTTC. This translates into CASRQPGQAARRNIQYF. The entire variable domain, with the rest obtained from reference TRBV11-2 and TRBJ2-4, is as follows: EAGVAQSPRYKIIEKRQSVAFWCNPISGHATLYWYQQILGQGPKLLIQFQNNGVVDDSQLPKDRFSAERLKGVDSTLKIQPAKLEDSAVYLCASRQPGQAARRNIQYFGAGTRLSVL.

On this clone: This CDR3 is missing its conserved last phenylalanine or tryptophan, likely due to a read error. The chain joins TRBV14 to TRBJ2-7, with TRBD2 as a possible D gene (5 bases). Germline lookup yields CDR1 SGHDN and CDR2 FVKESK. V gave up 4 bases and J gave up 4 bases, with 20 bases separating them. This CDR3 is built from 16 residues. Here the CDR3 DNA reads TGTGCCAGCAGCCCCTTAGAGCCAACTAGAAGATACGAGCAGTACCTC. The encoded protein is CASSPLEPTRRYEQYL.

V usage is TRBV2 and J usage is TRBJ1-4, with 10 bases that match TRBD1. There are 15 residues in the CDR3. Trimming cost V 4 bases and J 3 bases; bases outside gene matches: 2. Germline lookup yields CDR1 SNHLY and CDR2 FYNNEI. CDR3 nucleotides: TGTGCCAGCAGTGGACAGGGGGCATCTAATGAAAAACTGTTTTTT. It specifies CASSGQGASNEKLFF.

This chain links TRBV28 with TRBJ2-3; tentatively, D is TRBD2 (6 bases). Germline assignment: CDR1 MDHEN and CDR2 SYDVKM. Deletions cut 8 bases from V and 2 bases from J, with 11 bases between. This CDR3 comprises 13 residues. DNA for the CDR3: TGTGCCAGCGGTGGAGGGGTCACAGATACGCAGTATTTT. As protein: CASGGGVTDTQYF.

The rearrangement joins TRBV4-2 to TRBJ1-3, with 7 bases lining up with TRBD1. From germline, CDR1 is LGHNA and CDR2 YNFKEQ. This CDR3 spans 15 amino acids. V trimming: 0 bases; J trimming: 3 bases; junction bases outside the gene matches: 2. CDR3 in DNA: TGTGCCAGCAGCCAAGATTGGACAGGTGGAAACACCATATATTTT. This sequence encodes CASSQDWTGGNTIYF.